This T cell receptor (beta chain) was found in a study of blood T cell repertoires in COVID-19 (dated by TCRdb to 2018 to 2020). Study-wide context: For ImmuneRACE Cohort 3, a participant was defined as recovered based on two consecutive negative NP/OP PCR tests, clearance by a healthcare professional, or resolution of symptoms. The material from the prospective study consisted of cDNA or gDNA derived from T cells, B-cell-depleted T cells, or PBMCs. The collaborator samples originated in the United States, Italy and Spain and spanned the acute and convalescent phases of COVID-19. Where HLA class I and class II types were available, the types were taken from metadata supplied by the sample provider, not from assay-based typing. A freely available public database, intended as a resource for researchers studying the immune response to SARS-CoV-2, is where the repertoires were released. Deeply sampled blood TCRbeta repertoires from subjects exposed to, actively infected with, or recovered from COVID-19 were included in the dataset. The sample metadata nearly always contained a de-identified subject ID, COVID-19 status, age in years and sex. The samples were drawn from the first 160 participants of the ongoing ImmuneRACE study and from 1,254 subjects provided by 6 global collaborators.

As for this clone: It lacks a known antigen. Per-base quality was not reported, and no clone a single base away is much larger than it.

In the prospective study, participants were 18 to 89 years old, resided in approximately 25 geographic areas of the United States, and were enrolled through a virtual design. To assign participants to cohorts, the prospective study relied on clinical history that participants themselves reported in a screening survey and a study questionnaire. In the prospective study, mobile phlebotomists collected whole blood, serum and a nasopharyngeal or oropharyngeal swab from each participant. Prospective study participants could optionally give additional blood draws and questionnaires over a roughly 2-month period. Before DNA extraction, prospective study blood samples were shipped either frozen or at room temperature. TCRbeta CDR3 regions were amplified from genomic DNA using the immunoSEQ Assay, a bias-controlled multiplex PCR. Processing in the source paper ran as follows. Nucleated cell counts per sample were estimated from amplification of reference gene primers within the assay. Sequence reads were collapsed and filtered to measure the absolute abundance of every unique TCRbeta CDR3 rearrangement. For each sample, productive Simpson clonality was calculated as the square root of Simpson's diversity index across productive rearrangements. TCRdb carries this immuneACCESS record with in-frame sequences only. Its versions omit some clonotypes, under half of them owing to an unresolved V gene in the studies checked, with the rest unexplained. From that table come the V and J calls and clone size; the DNA was used to work out D and trimming. This sample lists about 360,000 clones; around 87% were detected once. Around 1.9% of the sample comes from the top ten.

The germline V gene (reference sequence) specifies LGHDT as CDR1 and YNNKEL as CDR2. Unmatched junction bases come to 10, with V trimmed by 3 bases and J by 10 bases. The CDR3 has 16 amino acids, counting the end cysteine and phenylalanine. CDR3 DNA is the only sequence kept; it has 48 bases, read in frame from the first base. What the authors observed across the whole study: The quantity of clinical and demographic metadata differed by source and by participant and was supplied without curation.

Recombination linked TRBV3-1 (or the pseudogene TRBV3-2) to TRBJ1-6; a stretch of 9 junction bases matches TRBD1. This TCR derives from a man aged 35 to 55 in a cohort exposed to, infected with or recovered from COVID-19 (not recorded which). Sequencing used PBMCs or T cells enriched from blood (not recorded which). The CDR3 amino acid sequence is: CASSQGTGPRGSPLHF. The DNA sequence is as follows: TGTGCCAGCAGCCAGGGGACAGGGCCCCGGGGGTCACCCCTCCACTTT.